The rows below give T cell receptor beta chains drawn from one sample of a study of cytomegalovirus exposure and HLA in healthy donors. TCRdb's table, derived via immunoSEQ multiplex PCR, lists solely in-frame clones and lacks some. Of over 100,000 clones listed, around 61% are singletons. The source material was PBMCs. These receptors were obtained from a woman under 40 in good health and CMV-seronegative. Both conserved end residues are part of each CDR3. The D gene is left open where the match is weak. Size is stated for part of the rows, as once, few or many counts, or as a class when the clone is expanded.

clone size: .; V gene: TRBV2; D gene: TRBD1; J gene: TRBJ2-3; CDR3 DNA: TGTGCCAGCTTGGACAGGGGGCTAGGAGATACGCAGTATTTT; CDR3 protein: CASLDRGLGDTQYF
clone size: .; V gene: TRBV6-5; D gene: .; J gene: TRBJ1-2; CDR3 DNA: TGTGCCAGCAGTACGACAGAGGCTAACTATGGCTACACCTTC; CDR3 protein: CASSTTEANYGYTF
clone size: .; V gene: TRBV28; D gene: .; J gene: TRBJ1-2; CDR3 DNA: TGTGCCAGCAGTCGCGAGGGATATGGCTACACCTTC; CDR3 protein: CASSREGYGYTF
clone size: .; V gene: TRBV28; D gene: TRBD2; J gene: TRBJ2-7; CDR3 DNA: TGTGCCAGCATTAGCGGGAGCACCTACGAGCAGTACTTC; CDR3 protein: CASISGSTYEQYF
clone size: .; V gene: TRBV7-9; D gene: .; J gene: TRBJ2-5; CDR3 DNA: TGTGCCAGCAGCGCCCCGGGGGAAGAGACCCAGTACTTC; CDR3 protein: CASSAPGEETQYF
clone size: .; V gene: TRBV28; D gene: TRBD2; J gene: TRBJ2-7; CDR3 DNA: TGTGCCAGCAGTCCCCCGGGGGGGTACGAGCAGTACTTC; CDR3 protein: CASSPPGGYEQYF
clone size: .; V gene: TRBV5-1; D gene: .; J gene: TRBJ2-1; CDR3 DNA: TGCGCCAGCAGCCGGACATCCTATAACCTCTACAATGAGCAGTTCTTC; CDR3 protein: CASSRTSYNLYNEQFF
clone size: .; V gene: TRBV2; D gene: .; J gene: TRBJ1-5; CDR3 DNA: TGTGCCAGCAGTGATTTGGACAGCCTATATCAGCCCCAGCATTTT; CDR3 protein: CASSDLDSLYQPQHF
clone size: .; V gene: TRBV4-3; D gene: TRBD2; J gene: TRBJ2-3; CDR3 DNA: TGCGCCAGCAGCCGGGAACGAGGACTAGCGGGTTCAGATACGCAGTATTTT; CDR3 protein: CASSRERGLAGSDTQYF
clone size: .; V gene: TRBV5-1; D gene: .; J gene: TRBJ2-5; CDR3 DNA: TGCGCCAGCAGCGCGGGTACAGGGAACCGAGAGACCCAGTACTTC; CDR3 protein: CASSAGTGNRETQYF
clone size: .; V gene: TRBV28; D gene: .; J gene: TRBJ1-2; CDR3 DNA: TGTGCCAGCAGACCCCCTGGAGGGGGGGGCGTCCGGGGCTACACCTTC; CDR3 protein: CASRPPGGGGVRGYTF
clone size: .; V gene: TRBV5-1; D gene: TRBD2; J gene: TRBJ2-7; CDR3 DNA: TGCGCCAGCAGCTTGGGTGGGACTAGTATCAACGAGCAGTACTTC; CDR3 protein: CASSLGGTSINEQYF
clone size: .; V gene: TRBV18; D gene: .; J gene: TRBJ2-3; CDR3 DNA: TGTGCCAGCTCACTTCGGACAGCTAGCACAGATACGCAGTATTTT; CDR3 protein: CASSLRTASTDTQYF
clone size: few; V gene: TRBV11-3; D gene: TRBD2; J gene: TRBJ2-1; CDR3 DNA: TGTGCCAGCAGCTTACGGGGGACTAGTGGCGTCCATGAGCAGTTCTTC; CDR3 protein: CASSLRGTSGVHEQFF
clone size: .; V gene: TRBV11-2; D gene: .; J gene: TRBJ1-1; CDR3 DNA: TGTGCCAGCAGCCGCCTTGGTCCCGGTAAGGGGAGGACTGAAGCTTTCTTT; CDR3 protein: CASSRLGPGKGRTEAFF
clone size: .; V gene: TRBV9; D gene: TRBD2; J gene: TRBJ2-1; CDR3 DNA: TGTGCCAGCAGCGTAGAAGGACTAGCGGGAGAATCCTACAATGAGCAGTTCTTC; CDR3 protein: CASSVEGLAGESYNEQFF
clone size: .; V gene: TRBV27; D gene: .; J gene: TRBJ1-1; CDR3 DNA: TGTGCCAGCAGTAAACAGGTGGACACTGAAGCTTTCTTT; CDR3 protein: CASSKQVDTEAFF
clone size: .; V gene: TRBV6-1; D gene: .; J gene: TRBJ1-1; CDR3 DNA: TGTGCCAGCAGAGCCGGTGGCGCAGGGGTGGCTTTCTTT; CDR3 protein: CASRAGGAGVAFF
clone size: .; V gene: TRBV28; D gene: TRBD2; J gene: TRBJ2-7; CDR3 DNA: TGTGCCAGCCTCGCGGGAGACCCCTACGAGCAGTACTTC; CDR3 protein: CASLAGDPYEQYF
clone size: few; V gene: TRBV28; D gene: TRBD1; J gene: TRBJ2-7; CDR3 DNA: TGTGCCAGCGGGTCTCCGGACAGGGGGTACTACGAGCAGTACTTC; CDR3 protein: CASGSPDRGYYEQYF
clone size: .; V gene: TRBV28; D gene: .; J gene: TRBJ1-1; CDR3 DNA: TGTGCCAGCAGACTAGACCAAAGGGGGGCTTTCTTT; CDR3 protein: CASRLDQRGAFF
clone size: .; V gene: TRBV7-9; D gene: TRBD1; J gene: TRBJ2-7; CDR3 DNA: TGTGCCAGCAGTTGGGACAGGGGAATCGCTCTCAGCTTC; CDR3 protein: CASSWDRGIALSF